The sequence of this T cell receptor beta chain was determined in a study of T-cell memory formation after mild COVID-19. Study conclusions and caveats: Researchers report contracting CD4+ clones mostly in CM and EM, with CD8+ clones in EMRA. Certain responding clones were present in pre-infection memory, suggesting participation of cross-reactive memory.

This clonotype was seen more than once but under ten times. Its antigen remains unidentified. One junction end disagrees with the germline gene, perhaps due to a read error. TCRdb independently ran MiXCR on the 5' RACE reads; one entry per CDR3 protein. The sample consists of roughly 260,000 distinct CDR3 sequences, roughly 15% of them appearing once. The CDR3 spans 15 residues. The TCR sequence derives from a man between 18 and 35 years old who had mild COVID-19 (a few samples of this study predate the infection). Cell type and time point are not known. The chain uses TRBV12-3 or TRBV12-4 and TRBJ1-4; the D gene is possibly TRBD1 (5 bases). Sequencing input: PBMCs or a T cell subset sorted from them (not recorded which). This CDR3 is CASSPGTRGIRGICF. The CDR3 DNA reads TGTGCCAGCAGTCCAGGGACGAGAGGTATTCGTGGTATCTGTTTT.